This T cell receptor (beta chain) was identified during a study of blood T cell repertoires in COVID-19. The overall study: Sites in the United States, Italy and Spain provided acute and convalescent COVID-19 samples. T cells, B-cell-depleted T cells, or PBMCs supplied cDNA or gDNA.

Original data processing: Amplification of reference gene primers provided the estimated nucleated cell counts. This table comes from immunoSEQ multiplex PCR, and its TCRdb copy is limited to in-frame clones, with some not included. The V and J calls and clone size come from that table; D and trimming were worked out from the DNA. The repertoire holds about 140,000 clones, with approximately 88% as singletons. The CDR3 length is 11 residues. V shed 5 bases and J shed 3 bases, with 5 bases lying between them. CDR1 and CDR2 from the germline V gene are KGHSH and LQKENI. Concerning this clone itself: In the same sample, other DNA sequences code for this CDR3.

This clonotype was sampled from a man aged 55-75 years with active or convalescent COVID-19. The chain combines TRBV18 with TRBJ2-7; no reliable D call. Sequenced: peripheral blood. CDR3: CASSSGYEQYF. CDR3 in DNA: TGTGCCAGCTCATCCGGCTACGAGCAGTACTTC.